This TCR beta chain was sequenced in a study of cytomegalovirus exposure and HLA in healthy donors. Some clones are missing from TCRdb's copy, which holds only in-frame ones; the method was immunoSEQ multiplex PCR. There are fewer than 150,000 clones in the sample; approximately 88% occur only once, and 1.5% to 2% lies in the top ten. With V trimmed by 6 bases and J by 10 bases, 18 bases remained unmatched. Germline V gives CDR1 PRHDT, CDR2 FYEKMQ (reference sequence). The CDR3 is 17 amino acids. The TCR was taken from a man younger than 30 in good health and CMV-seronegative. Sequencing input: PBMCs. The chain uses TRBV13 and TRBJ2-1; 10 bases agree with TRBD2. CDR3 residues: CASRHTLSGGASREQFF. In nucleotides, the CDR3 is TGTGCCAGCAGGCATACACTAAGCGGGGGGGCGAGCAGGGAGCAGTTCTTC.